The text below deals with one T cell receptor beta chain. The sample originates from a study of a mutant IDH1 vaccine in newly diagnosed glioma. Study details: Therapy received beforehand was radiotherapy, temozolomide, or both, with most patients given both.

Only in-frame clones appear in the TCRdb table, and some are missing; sequencing was by immunoSEQ multiplex PCR. The top ten clones hold roughly 0.54% of a sample with about 98,000 clones, 80% to 90% of them seen once. The V end was cut by 6 bases, the J end by 5 bases, with 13 bases between. Germline CDR1 is MGHRA and CDR2 is YSYEKL. The CDR3 is made up of 13 amino acids. Time point given: baseline, week 1 (first vaccination visit). As to treatment: pre-vaccination baseline after standard-of-care therapy. The clonotype originates from a woman in her forties or fifties with glioma. This material consisted of PBMCs, taken from a glioma patient treated with radiotherapy, temozolomide or both. The genes are TRBV4-1 and TRBJ2-5; D is unclear. CDR3 sequence (DNA): TGCGCCAGCAGTCTGGGCGGTGGGGAGACCCAGTACTTC. Protein: CASSLGGGETQYF.